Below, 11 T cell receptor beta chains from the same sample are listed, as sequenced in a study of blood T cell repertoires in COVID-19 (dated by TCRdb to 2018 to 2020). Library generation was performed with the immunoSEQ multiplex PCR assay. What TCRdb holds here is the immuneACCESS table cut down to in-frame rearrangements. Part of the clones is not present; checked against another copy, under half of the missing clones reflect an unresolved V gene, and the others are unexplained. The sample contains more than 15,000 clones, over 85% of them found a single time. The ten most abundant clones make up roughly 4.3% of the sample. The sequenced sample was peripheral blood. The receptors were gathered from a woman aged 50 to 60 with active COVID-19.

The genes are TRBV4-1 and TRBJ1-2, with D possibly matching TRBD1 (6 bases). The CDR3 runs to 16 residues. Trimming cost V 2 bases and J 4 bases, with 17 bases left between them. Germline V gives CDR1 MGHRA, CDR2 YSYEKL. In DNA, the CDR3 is TGCGCCAGCAGCCAACTATCCGGGACAACCGGCTATGGCTACACCTTC. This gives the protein CASSQLSGTTGYGYTF.

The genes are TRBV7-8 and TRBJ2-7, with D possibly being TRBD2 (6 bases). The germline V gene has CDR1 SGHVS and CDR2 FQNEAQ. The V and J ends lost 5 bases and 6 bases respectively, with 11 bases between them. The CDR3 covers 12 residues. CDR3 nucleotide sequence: TGTGCCAGCAGCCCCAGGAGGGGCGAGCAGTACTTC. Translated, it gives CASSPRRGEQYF.

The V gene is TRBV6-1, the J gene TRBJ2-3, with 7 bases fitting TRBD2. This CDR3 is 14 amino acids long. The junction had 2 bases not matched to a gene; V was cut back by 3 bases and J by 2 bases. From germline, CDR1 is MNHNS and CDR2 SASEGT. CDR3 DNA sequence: TGTGCCAGCAGTGACCTAGCGGCCACAGATACGCAGTATTTT. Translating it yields CASSDLAATDTQYF.

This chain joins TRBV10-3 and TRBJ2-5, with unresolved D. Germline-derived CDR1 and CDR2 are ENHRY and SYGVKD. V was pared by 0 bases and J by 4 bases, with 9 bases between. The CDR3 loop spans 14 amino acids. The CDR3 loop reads CAISESAGSETQYF. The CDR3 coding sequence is TGTGCCATCAGTGAGTCGGCAGGCTCAGAGACCCAGTACTTC.

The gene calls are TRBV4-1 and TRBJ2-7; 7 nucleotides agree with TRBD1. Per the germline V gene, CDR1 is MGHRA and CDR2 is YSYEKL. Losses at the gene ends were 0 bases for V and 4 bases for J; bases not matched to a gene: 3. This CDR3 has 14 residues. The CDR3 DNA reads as TGCGCCAGCAGCCAAGACAGGGGGTCGTACGAGCAGTACTTC. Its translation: CASSQDRGSYEQYF.

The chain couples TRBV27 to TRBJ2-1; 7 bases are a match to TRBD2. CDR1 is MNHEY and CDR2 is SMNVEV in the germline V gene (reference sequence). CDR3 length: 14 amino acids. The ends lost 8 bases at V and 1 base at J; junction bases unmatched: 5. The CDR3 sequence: CASQAGSSYNEQFF. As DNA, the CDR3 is TGTGCCAGCCAAGCGGGGAGTTCCTACAATGAGCAGTTCTTC.

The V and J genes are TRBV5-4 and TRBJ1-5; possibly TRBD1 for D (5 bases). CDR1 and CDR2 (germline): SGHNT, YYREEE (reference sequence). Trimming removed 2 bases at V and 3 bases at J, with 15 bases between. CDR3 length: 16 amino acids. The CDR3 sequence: CASSFLIGAYNQPQHF. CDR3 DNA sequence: TGTGCCAGCAGCTTCTTGATAGGGGCTTACAATCAGCCCCAGCATTTT.

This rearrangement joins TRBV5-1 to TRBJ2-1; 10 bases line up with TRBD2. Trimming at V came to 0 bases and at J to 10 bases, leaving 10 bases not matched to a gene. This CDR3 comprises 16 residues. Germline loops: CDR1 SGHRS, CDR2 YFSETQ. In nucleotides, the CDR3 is TGCGCCAGCAGCTTGGAACCCAGCGGGAGGGCCCTGGAGCAGTTCTTC. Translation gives CASSLEPSGRALEQFF.

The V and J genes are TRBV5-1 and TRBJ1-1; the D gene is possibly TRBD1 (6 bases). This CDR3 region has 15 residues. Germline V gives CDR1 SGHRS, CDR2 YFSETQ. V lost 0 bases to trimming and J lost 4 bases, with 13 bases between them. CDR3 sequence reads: CASSLAMGAGTEAFF. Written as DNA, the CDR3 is TGCGCCAGCAGCTTGGCCATGGGGGCGGGCACTGAAGCTTTCTTT.

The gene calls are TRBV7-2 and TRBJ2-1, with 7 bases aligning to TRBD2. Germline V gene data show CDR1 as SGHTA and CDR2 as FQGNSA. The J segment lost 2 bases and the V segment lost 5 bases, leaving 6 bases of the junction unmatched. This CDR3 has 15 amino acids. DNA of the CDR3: TGTGCCAGCAGCCCACCGGGACTAACCTACAATGAGCAGTTCTTC. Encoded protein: CASSPPGLTYNEQFF.

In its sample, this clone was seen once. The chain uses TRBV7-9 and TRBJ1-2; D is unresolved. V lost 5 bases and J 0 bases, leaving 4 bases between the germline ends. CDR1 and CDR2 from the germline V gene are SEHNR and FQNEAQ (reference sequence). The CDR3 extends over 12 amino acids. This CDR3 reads CASSITNYGYTF. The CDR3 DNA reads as TGTGCCAGCAGCATCACTAACTATGGCTACACCTTC.